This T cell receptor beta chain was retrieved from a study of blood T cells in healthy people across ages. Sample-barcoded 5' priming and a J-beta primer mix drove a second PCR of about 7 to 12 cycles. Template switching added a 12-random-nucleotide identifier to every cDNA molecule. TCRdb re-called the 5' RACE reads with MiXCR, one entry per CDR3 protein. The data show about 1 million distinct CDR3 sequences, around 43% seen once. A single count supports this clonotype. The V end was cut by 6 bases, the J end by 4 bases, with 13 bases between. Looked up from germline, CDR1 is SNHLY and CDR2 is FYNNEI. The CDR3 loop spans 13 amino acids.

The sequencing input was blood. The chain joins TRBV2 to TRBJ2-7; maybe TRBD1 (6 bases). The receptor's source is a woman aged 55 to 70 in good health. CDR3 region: CASSWGLTYEQYF. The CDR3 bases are TGTGCCAGCAGCTGGGGGCTAACGTACGAGCAGTACTTC.